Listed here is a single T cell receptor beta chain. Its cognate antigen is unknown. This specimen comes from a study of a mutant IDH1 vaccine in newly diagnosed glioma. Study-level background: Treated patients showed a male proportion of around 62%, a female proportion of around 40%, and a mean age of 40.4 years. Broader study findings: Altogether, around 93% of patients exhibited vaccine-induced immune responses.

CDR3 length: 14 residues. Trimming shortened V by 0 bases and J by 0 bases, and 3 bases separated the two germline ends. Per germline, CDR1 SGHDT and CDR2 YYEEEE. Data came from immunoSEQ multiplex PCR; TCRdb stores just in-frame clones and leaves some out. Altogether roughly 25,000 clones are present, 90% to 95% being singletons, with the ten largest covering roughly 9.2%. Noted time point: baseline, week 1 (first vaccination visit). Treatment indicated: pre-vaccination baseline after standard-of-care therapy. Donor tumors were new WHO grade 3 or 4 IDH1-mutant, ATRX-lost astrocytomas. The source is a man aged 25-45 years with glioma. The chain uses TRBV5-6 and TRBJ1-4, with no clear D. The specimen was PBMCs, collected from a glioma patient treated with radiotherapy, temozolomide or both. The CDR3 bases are TGTGCCAGCAGCTTGGCCTCAACTAATGAAAAACTGTTTTTT. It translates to CASSLASTNEKLFF.